This T cell receptor (beta chain) originates from a study of cytomegalovirus exposure and HLA in healthy donors. Points from the study as a whole: Reported performance of the classifier showed diagnosis of cytomegalovirus status with high specificity and sensitivity.

Regarding this clone: The antigen is unknown.

Trimming took 0 bases from V and 2 from J, leaving 6 bases between them. The CDR3 loop spans 14 amino acids. CDR1 and CDR2 (germline): SGHKS, YYEKEE (reference sequence). Method: immunoSEQ multiplex PCR; TCRdb's copy keeps in-frame clones and lacks some. The sample shows 150,000 to 200,000 clones, about 80% of them seen only once. J is TRBJ1-3 and V is TRBV5-5; maybe TRBD1 (6 bases). The TCR comes from a man aged 18-30 years in good health and CMV-seropositive. The sample comprised PBMCs. CDR3 in amino acids: CASSLGTAGNTIYF. CDR3 in DNA: TGTGCCAGCAGCTTGGGGACAGCTGGAAACACCATATATTTT.